The present TCR beta chain was sequenced within a study of brain T cells in children with intractable seizures (dated by TCRdb to the early 2020s). A note on the overall study: Resected brain tissue from approximately 55 pediatric epilepsy surgery cases was first screened for immune gene transcripts using a NanoString immunology panel. Among the approximately 12 selected surgery cases, eight also had pre-surgery blood sequenced, leaving four with brain tissue only. The full study reports these points: Viral specificity was inferred only from CDR3 sequence similarity, and patients' HCMV serostatus was unknown. Because sequencing depth was different between pre-surgery and post-surgery blood, clones absent from the pre-surgery sample may reflect undersampling.

On this clone: Its cognate antigen has yet to be identified. The sample holds no much larger clone one base away, and base qualities are not on file.

Reading the label with the study, this specimen's time point is: resected brain tissue, or blood drawn just prior to surgery. The surgery cases that showed the highest brain T cell transcript signatures were chosen for TCR beta chain sequencing of brain tissue, and of blood when it was available. Before surgery, patients had received at least one anti-epileptic drug. TCR-sequenced patients were children with drug-resistant epilepsy due to tuberous sclerosis complex, focal cortical dysplasia, Rasmussen encephalitis or hemimegalencephaly. Blood samples were drawn just before the epilepsy surgery. The Monarch genomic DNA purification kit was used to extract bulk genomic DNA from unsorted brain tissue and from whole blood. Sequences KGHSH (CDR1) and LQKENI (CDR2) are obtained from the germline V gene. V is clipped by 8 bases and J by 4 bases, and the sequence between their germline boundaries is 11 bases long. The CDR3 runs 12 amino acids, cysteine and phenylalanine included. This entry keeps only the CDR3 DNA: 36 bases, framed from base 1.

TCR beta chain sequences were generated from genomic DNA using the immunoSEQ assay. The authors' analysis ran thus. CDR3 sequences not starting with the conserved framework cysteine at position 104 were manually removed. To get clonality, the normalized Shannon's Diversity Index was subtracted from one, giving values from 0 (maximal diversity) to 1 (oligoclonal). Chi-squared comparison-of-proportions tests assessed whether the same CDR3 differed in frequency between samples, such as brain versus blood. Public clonotypes were found through immuneACCESS searches, while the VDJdb browser was used to judge similarity to known antiviral clonotypes. The table was pulled from immuneACCESS by TCRdb, which kept in-frame rearrangements only. Such tables lose some clones; where checked, under half of the loss comes from unresolved V genes, and the rest has no known cause. That table is the source of V, J and clone size, and D and trimming were worked out from the DNA. Here the sample has 50,000 to 80,000 clones; more than 95% occur a single time. The top ten constitute 0.3% to 0.4% of the sample.

Sequenced material: peripheral blood, taken at surgery. This TCR came from a boy in the first two years of life with focal cortical dysplasia and intractable seizures. Rearrangement joined TRBV18 to TRBJ1-1; a confident D gene designation cannot be given. The DNA sequence is given as TGTGCCAGCGTTGGGTGGGCCACTGAAGCTTTCTTT. It encodes CASVGWATEAFF.